The TCR beta chain under discussion was sequenced for a study of blood T cell repertoires in COVID-19. Authors' data handling: Nucleated cell number was recorded as an estimate derived from reference gene primer amplification. Profiled with immunoSEQ multiplex PCR; TCRdb holds only in-frame clones, not every one. That table furnishes V, J and clone size, whereas the DNA furnished D and trimming. The table lists approximately 290,000 clones, 65% to 85% of them singletons. Seattle cases were enrolled at active infection and followed longitudinally. The TCR sequence derives from a person aged 65 to 85 with COVID-19, enrolled during active disease. The sequenced sample was peripheral blood.

The CDR3 DNA follows: TGCAGCGTCCGACTTGCAACTAATGAAAAACTGTTTTTT. Its translation: CSVRLATNEKLFF. The chain recombines TRBV29-1 with TRBJ1-4, with D hard to call. The ends were cut back, 6 bases at V and 0 bases at J, with 8 bases in the middle. The CDR3 runs 13 residues. Looked up from germline, CDR1 is SQVTM and CDR2 is ANQGSEA.